These 19 T cell receptor beta chains share one sample of origin, sequenced in a study of T cells in Graves' hyperthyroidism and ophthalmopathy. Authors of the study amplified TCR beta CDR3 regions from RNA transcripts. In the first-round RT-PCR of the TCR CDR3, the HTBI primer set was used. TCRdb recomputed calls from the multiplex PCR reads with MiXCR, one row per CDR3 protein. The sample yields 500,000 to 800,000 distinct CDR3 sequences, 40% to 55% seen once. Sequenced material: peripheral blood or thyroid tissue (not recorded which). The receptors come from an adult man with Graves' disease, either hyperthyroidism or ophthalmopathy (not recorded which).

In this sample, this clonotype turned up a few times. V and J are TRBV7-2 and TRBJ1-2; TRBD1 matches 11 bases. CDR1 and CDR2 (germline): SGHTA, FQGNSA. The CDR3 has 16 residues. The junction had 7 bases not matched to a gene; V was cut back by 4 bases and J by 3 bases. The CDR3 spells CASSSPMGQGDYGYTF. The CDR3 region has the DNA TGTGCCAGCAGCTCACCGATGGGACAGGGGGACTATGGCTACACCTTC. The full variable domain, rest sourced from reference TRBV7-2 and TRBJ1-2, is GAGVSQSPSNKVTEKGKDVELRCDPISGHTALYWYRQSLGQGLEFLIYFQGNSAPDKSGLPSDRFSAERTGGSVSTLTIQRTQQEDSAVYLCASSSPMGQGDYGYTFGSGTRLTVV.

This chain connects TRBV20-1 to TRBJ1-5, with D unclear. The CDR3 spans 15 residues. Germline CDR1 reads DFQATT; CDR2 reads SNEGSKA (reference sequence). V was cut by 5 bases and J by 1 base, with 15 bases left in between. As DNA, the CDR3 is TGCAGTGCTCTAACTCGGGCGGGCAGCAATCAGCCCCAGCATTTT. It is translated as CSALTRAGSNQPQHF.

The chain has TRBV7-8 and TRBJ1-2; D is perhaps TRBD1 (5 bases). The CDR3 totals 18 residues. Germline V gene sequence: CDR1 SGHVS, CDR2 FQNEAQ. The ends were cut back, 5 bases at V and 1 base at J, with 23 bases in the middle. The CDR3 coding sequence is TGTGCCAGCAGCCAAGAGGGGTGGAGCATCACGATTAACTATGGCTACACCTTC. Protein product: CASSQEGWSITINYGYTF. The complete variable domain, with remaining parts taken from reference TRBV7-8 and TRBJ1-2, reads GAGVSQSPRYKVAKRGQDVALRCDPISGHVSLFWYQQALGQGPEFLTYFQNEAQLDKSGLPSDRFFAERPEGSVSTLKIQRTQQEDSAVYLCASSQEGWSITINYGYTFGSGTRLTVV.

About this clonotype: This may be a read error, as it is one base from a much larger clone. The chain recombines TRBV10-3 with TRBJ1-1, with a possible D match to TRBD1 (6 bases). This CDR3 has 13 amino acids. Germline V CDR1 and CDR2: ENHRY, SYGVKD. The CDR3 here is CATKGDPNAEASF. CDR3 nucleotides: TGTGCCACTAAGGGGGACCCGAACGCTGAAGCTTCCTTT.

This clonotype was observed a few times. The genes are TRBV11-2 and TRBJ2-7; 11 nucleotides agree with TRBD1. Trimming removed 8 bases from V and 10 bases from J; junction bases left unmatched: 13. CDR3 length equals 14 residues. Germline values: CDR1 SGHAT, CDR2 FQNNGV. CDR3 protein: CASGRTGGAGDQYF. For the CDR3, the DNA is TGTGCCAGCGGTAGGACAGGGGGCGCAGGGGACCAGTACTTC.

This clonotype has a handful of counts. A much larger clone differs by one base, so this may be a read error. The chain employs TRBV24-1 and TRBJ2-5; possibly TRBD1 for D (6 bases). This CDR3 is built from 14 residues. V was trimmed by 5 bases and J by 5 bases, leaving 14 bases between them. Per the germline V gene, CDR1 is KGHDR and CDR2 is SFDVKD. CDR3 residues: CATSGQGFGETQYF. The CDR3 nucleotides read TGTGCCACCAGTGGTCAGGGGTTCGGTGAGACCCAGTACTTC.

The CDR3 DNA reads as TGCAGCGACTCAGGGCGGCCCCAGCATTTT. Protein product: CSDSGRPQHF. The V gene is TRBV29-1, the J gene TRBJ1-5; perhaps TRBD1 as D (5 bases). V lost 7 bases and J 9 bases, leaving 10 bases between the germline ends. The germline gives CDR1 SQVTM, CDR2 ANQGSEA. The CDR3 is made up of 10 amino acids.

The CDR3 nucleotides read TGCGCCAGCAGCAAGGGGGGGCCAGGAGGCTACACCTTC. Translating gives CASSKGGPGGYTF. The rearrangement joins TRBV4-1 to TRBJ1-2; D is perhaps TRBD1 (6 bases). The germline V and J ends were trimmed by 5 bases and 8 bases, with 15 bases remaining between them. CDR3 length equals 13 residues. Germline values: CDR1 MGHRA, CDR2 YSYEKL.

V usage is TRBV2 and J usage is TRBJ1-2; possibly TRBD1 for D (6 bases). This CDR3 is 12 amino acids long. Per the germline V gene, CDR1 is SNHLY and CDR2 is FYNNEI. Between the trimmed V and J ends, which lost 7 bases and 12 bases, there was a span of 18 bases. The CDR3 sequence is CASNAGAVGNTF. The CDR3 DNA is TGTGCCAGCAACGCAGGGGCAGTTGGAAACACCTTC.

The chain joins TRBV7-8 to TRBJ2-7; possibly TRBD1 for D (5 bases). Trimming cost V 1 base and J 3 bases, with 13 bases left between them. This CDR3 has 15 residues. From germline, CDR1 is SGHVS and CDR2 FQNEAQ. CDR3 bases: TGTGCCAGCAGCTTAGACAGGTCCGCATTCTACGAGCAGTACTTC. It translates to CASSLDRSAFYEQYF.

This chain joins TRBV10-3 and TRBJ1-5, with D tentatively TRBD1 (5 bases). Trimming removed 6 bases at V and 3 bases at J, with 15 bases between. The V gene's germline CDR1 is ENHRY and CDR2 SYGVKD. The CDR3 runs to 15 residues. CDR3 in DNA: TGTGCCATCAGGGCAGGGCTCATGATCAATCAGCCCCAGCATTTT. This sequence encodes CAIRAGLMINQPQHF.

This clonotype was seen more than once but under ten times. The chain has TRBV13 and TRBJ2-2; 7 nucleotides agree with TRBD1. CDR1 is PRHDT, CDR2 FYEKMQ, per germline (reference sequence). Trimming at V came to 8 bases and at J to 1 base, leaving 10 bases not matched to a gene. The CDR3 is 16 residues long. CDR3 bases: TGTGCCAGCGGACCAAGGGGGCAGGAGAACACCGGGGAGCTGTTTTTT. Its translation is CASGPRGQENTGELFF.

This clonotype was counted at least ten times. The rearrangement uses TRBV7-2 and TRBJ2-7, with 8 bases lining up with TRBD1. The CDR3 contains 14 residues. Germline CDR1 is SGHTA and CDR2 is FQGNSA. V gave up 3 bases and J gave up 6 bases; unmatched junction bases: 7. Written as DNA, the CDR3 is TGTGCCAGCAGCTTTGACAGGGGAGCGGGCGAGCAGTACTTC. It is translated as CASSFDRGAGEQYF.

Only a few counts were recorded for this clonotype. This sequence joins TRBV9 and TRBJ2-7; either TRBD1 or TRBD2 may supply D (5 bases each). With 4 bases removed from V and 0 bases from J, the gap between germline ends came to 14 bases. Germline V gives CDR1 SGDLS, CDR2 YYNGEE. This CDR3 spans 15 amino acids. The CDR3 sequence: CASSTRDGISYEQYF. The CDR3 nucleotides read TGTGCCAGCAGCACCCGGGACGGTATCTCCTACGAGCAGTACTTC.

The genes are TRBV20-1 and TRBJ2-5; D call uncertain. In germline, CDR1 is DFQATT, CDR2 SNEGSKA (reference sequence). The CDR3 has 15 amino acids. Trimming removed 0 bases from V and 0 bases from J, with 11 bases in between. The CDR3 here is CSARDEKKYQETQYF. DNA of the CDR3: TGCAGTGCTAGAGATGAGAAGAAGTACCAAGAGACCCAGTACTTC.

Comment on this clonotype: A much larger clone lies one base from this, so it may be a read error. The chain uses TRBV20-1 and TRBJ2-5; a weak D match, TRBD1 (5 bases). Trimming stripped 0 bases from V and 9 bases from J, with 14 bases between. Germline CDR1 DFQATT, CDR2 SNEGSKA (reference sequence). The CDR3 spans 13 residues. The CDR3 coding sequence is TGCAGTGCTAGAGAGACAGCCCGAGTGGCCCAGTACTTC. The encoded protein is CSARETARVAQYF.

As concerns this clonotype: This sequence may be a read error, since a much larger clone differs from it by one base. This chain uses TRBV10-3 with TRBJ1-3, with D perhaps TRBD1 (5 bases). The CDR3 sequence is 13 residues long. CDR1 and CDR2 (germline): ENHRY, SYGVKD. Trimming left V 10 bases short and J 2 bases short, with 12 bases between. The CDR3 is CASIGRAGNTIYF. CDR3 nucleotide sequence: TGTGCCAGCATCGGCAGGGCTGGAAACACCATATATTTT.

This clonotype was recorded many times. The J gene is TRBJ2-2, the V gene TRBV15; 10 nucleotides agree with TRBD1. CDR3 size: 16 residues. Germline V CDR1 and CDR2: LNHNV, YYDKDF (reference sequence). V shed 2 bases, J shed 4 bases, and the junction held 4 bases outside the gene matches. CDR3 sequence (DNA): TGTGCCACCAGCAGATCAGGGACAGGGGTCACCGGGGAGCTGTTTTTT. Protein: CATSRSGTGVTGELFF.

The rearrangement links TRBV5-5 to TRBJ1-5; a weak D match, TRBD1 (5 bases). Trimming took off 2 bases at V and 1 base at J, with 13 bases between the two ends. CDR1 and CDR2 from the germline V gene are SGHKS and YYEKEE (reference sequence). The CDR3 sequence is 16 residues long. The CDR3 here is CASSLGVGRSNQPQHF. The CDR3 nucleotides are TGTGCCAGCAGCTTAGGGGTGGGACGGAGCAATCAGCCCCAGCATTTT.